These 12 T cell receptor beta chains came from one sample sequenced in a study of patients and donors after allogeneic stem cell transplantation. TCRdb used MiXCR to reprocess the RT-PCR reads, holding one entry per CDR3 protein. The sample includes about 960,000 distinct CDR3 sequences, roughly 17% of them seen just once. The sequencing sample was made of blood, either unsorted or a sorted T cell fraction (not recorded which). The source of these receptors is a human donor who was either an allogeneic HSCT recipient or a stem cell or donor lymphocyte infusion donor (not recorded which). It is not recorded whose cells these are; they may come from a transplant donor.

This clonotype was recorded a few times. The V gene is TRBV6-1, the J gene TRBJ1-3; D uncertain. The germline gives CDR1 MNHNS, CDR2 SASEGT. CDR3 length equals 14 residues. Trimming stripped 9 bases from V and 0 bases from J, with 12 bases between. DNA for the CDR3: TGTGCCAGTTACGGGGAAAACTCTGGAAACACCATATATTTT. Protein product: CASYGENSGNTIYF.

This clonotype has a handful of counts. This rearrangement joins TRBV20-1 to TRBJ2-3; weak D call: TRBD2 (6 bases). The length of the CDR3 is 14 residues. V was pared by 6 bases and J by 2 bases, with 15 bases between. Germline loops: CDR1 DFQATT, CDR2 SNEGSKA (reference sequence). The CDR3 spells CSAASGRYTDTQYF. CDR3 coding DNA: TGCAGTGCAGCCAGCGGGCGATACACAGATACGCAGTATTTT.

Only a few counts were recorded for this clonotype. This chain joins TRBV12-3 or TRBV12-4 and TRBJ1-3; D ambiguous. The CDR3 spans 16 residues. Trimming removed 0 bases at V and 0 bases at J, with 9 bases between. The CDR3 sequence: CASSLAPRDSGNTIYF. The DNA of the CDR3 is TGTGCCAGCAGTTTAGCCCCACGGGACTCTGGAAACACCATATATTTT.

V and J are TRBV15 and TRBJ1-1; no clear D gene. The CDR3 runs to 15 residues. Germline CDR1 and CDR2: LNHNV and YYDKDF (reference sequence). The ends were cut back, 1 base at V and 0 bases at J, with 9 bases in the middle. The CDR3 sequence: CATSRARGVNTEAFF. CDR3 sequence (DNA): TGTGCCACCAGCAGAGCTAGAGGAGTGAACACTGAAGCTTTCTTT.

This clonotype was detected only a few times. The rearrangement links TRBV29-1 to TRBJ1-3; D might be TRBD1 (6 bases). Trimming cost V 7 bases and J 4 bases, with 14 bases left between them. This CDR3 has 13 residues. Germline V gene lookup returns CDR1 SQVTM and CDR2 ANQGSEA. The DNA of the CDR3 is TGCAGCGCCCTGACAGGAGCCGGAAACACCATATATTTT. Protein: CSALTGAGNTIYF. Complete variable domain (other parts from reference TRBV29-1 and TRBJ1-3): SAVISQKPSRDICQRGTSLTIQCQVDSQVTMMFWYRQQPGQSLTLIATANQGSEATYESGFVIDKFPISRPNLTFSTLTVSNMSPEDSSIYLCSALTGAGNTIYFGEGSWLTVV.

This clonotype was picked up a small number of times. The chain links TRBV20-1 to TRBJ2-2, with TRBD2 identical over 8 bases. The V segment lost 4 bases and the J segment 3 bases; nucleotides outside the gene matches: 16. The CDR3 spans 18 residues. Germline V gives CDR1 DFQATT, CDR2 SNEGSKA (reference sequence). The CDR3 nucleotides are TGCAGTGCTATGCCCGAAAGGGCGGGGGGTCCGGACACCGGGGAGCTGTTTTTT. This sequence encodes CSAMPERAGGPDTGELFF.

V usage is TRBV3-1 and J usage is TRBJ2-2, with a possible D match to TRBD1 (5 bases). The CDR3 contains 16 residues. Germline CDR1 reads LGHDT; CDR2 reads YNNKEL (reference sequence). Trimming removed 1 base from V and 3 bases from J, with 12 bases in between. As DNA, the CDR3 is TGTGCCAGCAGCCAAGTTGGTCAGGGTGACACCGGGGAGCTGTTTTTT. This translates into CASSQVGQGDTGELFF.

V gene TRBV30 combines with J gene TRBJ2-3; no reliable D call. The V end was cut by 0 bases, the J end by 4 bases, with 8 bases between. The CDR3 is 13 residues long. Germline values: CDR1 GTSNPN, CDR2 SVGIG (reference sequence). DNA of the CDR3: TGTGCCTGGAGTGTACTGCAGCCAGATACGCAGTATTTT. Translated, it gives CAWSVLQPDTQYF.

This clonotype has a handful of counts. The V gene is TRBV27, the J gene TRBJ1-5; maybe TRBD1 (6 bases). With 8 bases removed from V and 0 bases from J, the gap between germline ends came to 14 bases. Germline V gene sequence: CDR1 MNHEY, CDR2 SMNVEV (reference sequence). This CDR3 region has 15 residues. The CDR3 DNA reads as TGTGCCAGCGCCCGGGACACCTATAGCAATCAGCCCCAGCATTTT. This codes for CASARDTYSNQPQHF.

This clonotype has just a few counts. The chain uses TRBV6-1 and TRBJ1-5, with D hard to call. V was clipped by 6 bases and J by 4 bases, with 10 bases between them. The CDR3 runs 13 residues. Germline loops: CDR1 MNHNS, CDR2 SASEGT. The DNA for the CDR3 is TGTGCCAGCAGAATACAGAGAAATCAGCCCCAGCATTTT. This encodes CASRIQRNQPQHF.

In its sample, this clonotype was seen a few times. The chain combines TRBV6-1 with TRBJ2-6, with a possible D match to TRBD2 (5 bases). Germline V gene sequence: CDR1 MNHNS, CDR2 SASEGT. This CDR3 has 15 residues. Trimming left V 4 bases short and J 4 bases short, with 11 bases between. CDR3 sequence reads: CASSVGLVGANVLTF. Written as DNA, the CDR3 is TGTGCCAGCAGTGTCGGACTCGTGGGGGCCAACGTCCTGACTTTC.

The J gene is TRBJ1-2, the V gene TRBV6-1; the D gene is possibly TRBD1 (5 bases). From germline, CDR1 is MNHNS and CDR2 SASEGT. This CDR3 is 15 amino acids long. Trimming pared 6 bases from V and 0 bases from J, leaving 14 bases between. The CDR3 DNA reads TGTGCCAGCAGACCATTCGGACAAACTAACTATGGCTACACCTTC. This sequence encodes CASRPFGQTNYGYTF.